The table lists the clone carrying this TCR beta chain with a few counts. No antigen is known for it. This specimen comes from a study of blood T cells in healthy people across ages. Study-level results: PBMCs went unsorted, and a conclusive naive versus antigen-experienced comparison was therefore prevented.

The second PCR ran about 6 to 12 cycles with a sample-barcoded 5' primer and J-beta primers. The template-switch adaptor was a 5' adaptor with 12 random nucleotides. It tagged each cDNA molecule. MiXCR, applied by TCRdb to the 5' RACE reads, yields one record per CDR3 protein. The data contain about 900,000 distinct CDR3 sequences, about 62% of them seen just once; the ten biggest clones take up roughly a quarter. V shed 4 bases and J shed 0 bases, with 8 bases lying between them. From germline, CDR1 is PRHDT and CDR2 FYEKMQ (reference sequence). The CDR3 is 14 amino acids. Isolation yielded PBMCs, at least 7 million per sample, in every case. Per sample, no less than 6 micrograms of total RNA were extracted.

The source is a man aged 25 to 40 in good health. The rearrangement joins TRBV13 to TRBJ2-3; D uncertain. The source material was blood. CDR3 bases: TGTGCCAGCAGCTCGGACCAGAGCACAGATACGCAGTATTTT. Translating gives CASSSDQSTDTQYF. The whole variable domain, filled in from reference TRBV13 and TRBJ2-3, reads AAGVIQSPRHLIKEKRETATLKCYPIPRHDTVYWYQQGPGQDPQFLISFYEKMQSDKGSIPDRFSAQQFSDYHSELNMSSLELGDSALYFCASSSDQSTDTQYFGPGTRLTVL.